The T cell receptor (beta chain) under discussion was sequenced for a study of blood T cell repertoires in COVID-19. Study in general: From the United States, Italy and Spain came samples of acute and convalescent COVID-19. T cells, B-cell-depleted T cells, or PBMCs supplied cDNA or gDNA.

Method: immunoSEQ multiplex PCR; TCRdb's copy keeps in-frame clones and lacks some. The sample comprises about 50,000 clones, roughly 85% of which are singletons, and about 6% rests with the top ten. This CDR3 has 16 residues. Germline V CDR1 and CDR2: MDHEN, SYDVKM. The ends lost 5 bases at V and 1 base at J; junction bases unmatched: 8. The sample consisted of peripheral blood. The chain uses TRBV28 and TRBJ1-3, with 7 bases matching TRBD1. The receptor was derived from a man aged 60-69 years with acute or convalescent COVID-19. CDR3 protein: CASSPPGTASGNTIYF. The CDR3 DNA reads TGTGCCAGCAGTCCACCTGGGACAGCTTCTGGAAACACCATATATTTT. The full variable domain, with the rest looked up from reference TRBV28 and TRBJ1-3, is DVKVTQSSRYLVKRTGEKVFLECVQDMDHENMFWYRQDPGLGLRLIYFSYDVKMKEKGDIPEGYSVSREKKERFSLILESASTNQTSMYLCASSPPGTASGNTIYFGEGSWLTVV.